This T cell receptor beta chain was retrieved from a study of blood T cells in healthy people across ages. Concerning this clonotype itself: The antigen is undetermined.

Study outcomes and limitations: A greater number of naive CD4+ cells and higher diversity distinguished long-lived donors from aged donors. TCR beta diversity was tightly associated with the proportion of naive T cells.

A sample-barcoded 5' primer and a J-beta primer mix were used in a second PCR of roughly 7 to 12 cycles. One entry per CDR3 protein, called by TCRdb with MiXCR from the 5' RACE reads. This sample has 1.6 million or so distinct CDR3 sequences; about 35% occur once, and the top ten carry 11%. With 7 bases clipped from V and 5 bases from J, the junction kept 11 bases outside the gene matches. Germline lookup yields CDR1 SGHRS and CDR2 YFSETQ. This CDR3 is 14 amino acids long. Total RNA was isolated from each sample in quantities of at least 6 micrograms. What was sequenced was blood. This sequence was found in a woman between 25 and 40 years old in good health. The genes are TRBV5-1 and TRBJ2-5; TRBD2 aligns across 7 bases. The CDR3 DNA is TGCGCCAGCGATCACGGGGGGTCTGGGGAGACCCAGTACTTC. Encoded protein: CASDHGGSGETQYF.